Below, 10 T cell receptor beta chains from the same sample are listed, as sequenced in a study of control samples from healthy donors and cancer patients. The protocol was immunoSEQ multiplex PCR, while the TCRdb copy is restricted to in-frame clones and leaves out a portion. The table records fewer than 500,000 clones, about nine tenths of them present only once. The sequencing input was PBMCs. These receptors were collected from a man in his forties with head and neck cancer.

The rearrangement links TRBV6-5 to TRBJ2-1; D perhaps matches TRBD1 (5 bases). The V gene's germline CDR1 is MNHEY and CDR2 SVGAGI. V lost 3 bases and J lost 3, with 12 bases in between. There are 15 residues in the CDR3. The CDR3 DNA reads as TGTGCCAGCAGTTATCGTTTCCAGGGCTACAATGAGCAGTTCTTC. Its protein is CASSYRFQGYNEQFF.

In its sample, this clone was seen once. CDR3 DNA: TGTGCCAGCAGTCCCCGGGGCCTTTTCTCTGGGGCCAACGTCCTGACTTTC. Amino acid sequence: CASSPRGLFSGANVLTF. V is TRBV6-2 or TRBV6-3 and J is TRBJ2-6; D tentatively fits TRBD1 or TRBD2 (5 bases each). Germline CDR1 and CDR2: MNHEY and SVGEGT. This CDR3 has 17 residues. V was cut by 5 bases and J by 0 bases, with 14 bases left in between.

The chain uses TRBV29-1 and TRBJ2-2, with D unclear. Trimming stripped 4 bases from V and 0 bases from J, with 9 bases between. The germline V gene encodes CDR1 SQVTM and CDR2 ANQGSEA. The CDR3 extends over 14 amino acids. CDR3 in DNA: TGCAGCGTTGTCGAACAGCCGAACACCGGGGAGCTGTTTTTT. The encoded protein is CSVVEQPNTGELFF.

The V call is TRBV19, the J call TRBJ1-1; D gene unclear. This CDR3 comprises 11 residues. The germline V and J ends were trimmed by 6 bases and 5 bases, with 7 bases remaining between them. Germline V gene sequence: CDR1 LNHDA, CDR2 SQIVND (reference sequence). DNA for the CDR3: TGTGCCAGTAGGGGGTTTACTGAAGCTTTCTTT. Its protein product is CASRGFTEAFF.

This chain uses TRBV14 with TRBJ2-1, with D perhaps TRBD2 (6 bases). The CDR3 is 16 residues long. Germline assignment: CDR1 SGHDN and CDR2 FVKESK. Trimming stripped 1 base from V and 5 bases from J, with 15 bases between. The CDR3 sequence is CASSQGFAGINNEQFF. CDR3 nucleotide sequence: TGTGCCAGCAGCCAAGGTTTTGCGGGGATCAACAATGAGCAGTTCTTC.

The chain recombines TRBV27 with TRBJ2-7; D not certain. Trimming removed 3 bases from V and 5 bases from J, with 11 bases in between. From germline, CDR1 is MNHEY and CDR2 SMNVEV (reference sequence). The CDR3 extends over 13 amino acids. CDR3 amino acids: CASSFLSRNEQYF. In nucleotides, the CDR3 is TGTGCCAGCAGTTTCCTGTCTAGGAACGAGCAGTACTTC.

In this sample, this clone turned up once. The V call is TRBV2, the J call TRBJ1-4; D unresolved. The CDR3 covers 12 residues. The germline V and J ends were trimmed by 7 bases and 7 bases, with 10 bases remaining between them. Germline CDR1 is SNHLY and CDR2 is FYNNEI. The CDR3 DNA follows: TGTGCCAGCATGAGTTTGGGTGAAAAACTGTTTTTT. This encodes CASMSLGEKLFF.

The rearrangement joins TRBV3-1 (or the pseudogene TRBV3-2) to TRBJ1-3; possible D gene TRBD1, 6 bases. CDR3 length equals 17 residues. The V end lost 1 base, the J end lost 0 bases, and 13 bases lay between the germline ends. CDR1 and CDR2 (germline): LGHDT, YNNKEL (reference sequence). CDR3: CASSQAGGGVSGNTIYF. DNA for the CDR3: TGTGCCAGCAGCCAAGCCGGAGGGGGGGTCTCTGGAAACACCATATATTTT.

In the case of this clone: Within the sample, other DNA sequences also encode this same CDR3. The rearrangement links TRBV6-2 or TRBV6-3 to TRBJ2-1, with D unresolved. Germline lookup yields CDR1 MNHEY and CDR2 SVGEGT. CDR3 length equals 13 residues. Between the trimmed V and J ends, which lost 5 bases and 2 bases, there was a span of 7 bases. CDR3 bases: TGTGCCAGCAGTAGCCCACCCTACAATGAGCAGTTCTTC. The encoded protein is CASSSPPYNEQFF.

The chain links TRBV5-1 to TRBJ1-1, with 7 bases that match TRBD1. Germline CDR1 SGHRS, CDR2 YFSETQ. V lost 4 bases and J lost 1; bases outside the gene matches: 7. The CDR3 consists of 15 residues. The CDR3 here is CASSELGTENTEAFF. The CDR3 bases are TGCGCCAGCAGCGAACTAGGGACAGAGAACACTGAAGCTTTCTTT.